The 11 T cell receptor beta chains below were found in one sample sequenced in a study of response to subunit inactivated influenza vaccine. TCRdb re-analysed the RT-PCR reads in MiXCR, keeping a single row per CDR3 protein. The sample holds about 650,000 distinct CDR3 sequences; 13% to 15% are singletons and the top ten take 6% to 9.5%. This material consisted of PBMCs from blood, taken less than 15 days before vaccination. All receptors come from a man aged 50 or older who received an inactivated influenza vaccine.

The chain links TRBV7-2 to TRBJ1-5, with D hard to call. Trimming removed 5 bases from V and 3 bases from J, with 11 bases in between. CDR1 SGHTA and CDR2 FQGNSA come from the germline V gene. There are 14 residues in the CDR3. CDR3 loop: CASSLNVINQPQHF. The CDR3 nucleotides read TGTGCCAGCAGCCTAAATGTGATCAATCAGCCCCAGCATTTT. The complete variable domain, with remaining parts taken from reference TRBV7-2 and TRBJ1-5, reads GAGVSQSPSNKVTEKGKDVELRCDPISGHTALYWYRQSLGQGLEFLIYFQGNSAPDKSGLPSDRFSAERTGGSVSTLTIQRTQQEDSAVYLCASSLNVINQPQHFGDGTRLSIL.

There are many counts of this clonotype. Here the CDR3 reads CASSRTAVVIGQFF. Here the CDR3 DNA reads TGTGCCAGCAGCCGAACCGCGGTGGTAATAGGGCAGTTCTTC. The genes are TRBV12-3 or TRBV12-4 and TRBJ2-1; D is unclear. V gave up 6 bases and J gave up 12 bases, with 21 bases separating them. The length of the CDR3 is 14 residues.

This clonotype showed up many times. The CDR3 sequence is CASSVSGGARTGELFF. The DNA of the CDR3 is TGTGCCAGCAGCGTAAGCGGGGGCGCGCGTACCGGGGAGCTGTTTTTT. The chain joins TRBV3-1 to TRBJ2-2, with TRBD2 matching over 8 bases. Germline assignment: CDR1 LGHDT and CDR2 YNNKEL (reference sequence). Trimming took 5 bases from V and 5 from J; bases not matched to a gene: 10. The CDR3 is made up of 16 amino acids.

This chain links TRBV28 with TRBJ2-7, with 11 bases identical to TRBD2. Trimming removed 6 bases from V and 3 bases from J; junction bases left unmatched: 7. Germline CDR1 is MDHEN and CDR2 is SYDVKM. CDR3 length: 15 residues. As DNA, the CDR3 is TGTGCCAGCAGCCCCCTCGGGACTAGCGGCTACGAGCAGTACTTC. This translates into CASSPLGTSGYEQYF.

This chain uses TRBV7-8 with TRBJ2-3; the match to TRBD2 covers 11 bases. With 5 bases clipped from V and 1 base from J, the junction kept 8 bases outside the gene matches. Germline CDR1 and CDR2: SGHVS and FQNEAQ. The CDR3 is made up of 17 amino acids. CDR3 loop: CASSRSAGLAGTDTQYF. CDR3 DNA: TGTGCCAGCAGCCGATCCGCGGGACTAGCGGGCACAGATACGCAGTATTTT.

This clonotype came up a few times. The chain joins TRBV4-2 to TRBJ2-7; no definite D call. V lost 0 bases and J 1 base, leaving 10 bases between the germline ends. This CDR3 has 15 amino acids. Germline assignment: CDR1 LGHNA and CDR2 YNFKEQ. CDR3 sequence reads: CASSQENYGSYEQYF. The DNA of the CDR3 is TGTGCCAGCAGCCAAGAAAACTACGGGTCCTACGAGCAGTACTTC.

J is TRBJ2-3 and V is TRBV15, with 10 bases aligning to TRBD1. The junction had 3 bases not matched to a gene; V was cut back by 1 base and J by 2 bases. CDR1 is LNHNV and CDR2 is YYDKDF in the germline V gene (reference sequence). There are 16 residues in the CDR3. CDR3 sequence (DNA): TGTGCCACCAGCAGAGGGGACAGGGGCTACACAGATACGCAGTATTTT. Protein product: CATSRGDRGYTDTQYF.

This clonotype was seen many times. CDR3 DNA sequence: TGCAGTGCTAGAGATTACGGATCCTATGGCTACACCTTC. It is translated as CSARDYGSYGYTF. The chain carries TRBV20-1 and TRBJ1-2; D not certain. The V gene lost 0 bases and the J gene lost 4 bases, with 9 bases spanning the gap. The CDR3 spans 13 residues. CDR1 is DFQATT, CDR2 SNEGSKA, per germline (reference sequence).

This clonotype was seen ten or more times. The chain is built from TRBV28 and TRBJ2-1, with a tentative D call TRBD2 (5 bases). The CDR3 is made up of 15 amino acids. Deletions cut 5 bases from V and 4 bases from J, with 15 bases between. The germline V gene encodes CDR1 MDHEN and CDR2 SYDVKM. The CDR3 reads CASSPPPGVYNEQFF. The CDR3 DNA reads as TGTGCCAGCAGTCCGCCCCCCGGGGTATACAATGAGCAGTTCTTC.

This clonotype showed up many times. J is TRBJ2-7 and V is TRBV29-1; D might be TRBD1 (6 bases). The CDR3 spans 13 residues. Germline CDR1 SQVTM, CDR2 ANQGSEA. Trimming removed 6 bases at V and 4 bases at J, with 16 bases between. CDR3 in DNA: TGCAGCGTCGAGGCAGGGGCCAGGTACGAGCAGTACTTC. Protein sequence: CSVEAGARYEQYF.

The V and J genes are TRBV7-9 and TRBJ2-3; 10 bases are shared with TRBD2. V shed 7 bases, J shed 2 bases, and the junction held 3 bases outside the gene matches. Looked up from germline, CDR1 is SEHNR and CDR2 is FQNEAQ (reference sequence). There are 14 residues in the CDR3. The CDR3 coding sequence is TGTGCCAGCAAAACTAGCGGGGCCACAGATACGCAGTATTTT. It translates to CASKTSGATDTQYF.